The sequence of this T cell receptor (beta chain) was determined in a study of cytomegalovirus exposure and HLA in healthy donors. Whole-study findings and limits: In an earlier analysis, about 87% or about 30%: the productive usage of most TCR beta V segments. The only immune exposure information that was available was CMV serostatus. There was a cluster of highly shared sequence variants that was likely a sequencing artifact.

Concerning this clone itself: Antigen unknown.

After removal of 6 bases from V and 6 bases from J, the junction contained 5 bases not matched to a gene. In germline, CDR1 is MNHEY, CDR2 SVGAGI. The CDR3 spans 14 residues. PCR involved 60 Vbeta and 13 Jbeta primers. The data were produced by immunoSEQ multiplex PCR, yet TCRdb's version contains in-frame clones alone and is incomplete. The table includes under 150,000 clones, 68% detected once. The chain has TRBV6-5 and TRBJ1-1, with 12 bases lining up with TRBD1. The TCR comes from a man in his sixties in good health and CMV-seronegative. The sample consisted of PBMCs. The CDR3 region is CASRGTGGASEAFF. CDR3 sequence (DNA): TGTGCCAGCAGAGGGACAGGGGGCGCTTCTGAAGCTTTCTTT.